The sequence of this TCR beta chain was determined in a study of metastatic and nonmetastatic thyroid tumors. TCRdb re-clonotyped the PCR reads via MiXCR. The table records about 17,000 clones, less than 25% of them present only once. Each patient came to thyroid surgery without any prior treatment (of any kind). The CDR3 totals 14 residues. Trimming pared 2 bases from V and 6 bases from J, leaving 14 bases between. Per the germline V gene, CDR1 is MNHEY and CDR2 is SVGEGT. This clone was counted a few times. Material for sequencing was adjacent normal tissue. This sequence originates from a female donor with papillary thyroid cancer or a benign thyroid nodule (not recorded which). Some clones in this sample may be carry-over from other donors' samples. V gene TRBV6-2 or TRBV6-3 combines with J gene TRBJ2-7; unclear D gene. The CDR3 DNA sequence: TGTGCCAGCAGTTACGGTTCTGGGGTGGTCGAGCAGTACTTC. It encodes CASSYGSGVVEQYF.